This T cell receptor beta chain was identified in a study of T cell changes during pregnancy in multiple sclerosis. Method: immunoSEQ multiplex PCR; TCRdb's copy keeps in-frame clones and lacks some. The repertoire holds 45,000 to 60,000 clones, with roughly 89% as singletons. The CDR3 runs to 16 residues. Losses at the gene ends were 2 bases for V and 0 bases for J; bases not matched to a gene: 2. Germline V gene data show CDR1 as SGHTA and CDR2 as FQGTGA. This chain joins TRBV7-3 and TRBJ2-3, with 10 positions matching TRBD1. The receptor comes from a female donor with multiple sclerosis, enrolled in a pregnancy study. The source material was peripheral blood, sampled in the first trimester of pregnancy. The CDR3 protein is CASSLGTGESTDTQYF. The CDR3 coding sequence is TGTGCCAGCAGCTTAGGGACAGGGGAGAGCACAGATACGCAGTATTTT. The full variable domain, with the rest looked up from reference TRBV7-3 and TRBJ2-3, is GAGVSQTPSNKVTEKGKYVELRCDPISGHTALYWYRQSLGQGPEFLIYFQGTGAADDSGLPNDRFFAVRPEGSVSTLKIQRTERGDSAVYLCASSLGTGESTDTQYFGPGTRLTVL.